This T cell receptor beta chain was captured in a study of Graves' ophthalmopathy and Graves' hyperthyroidism. Study-level results: Sensitivity reached less than 71% and specificity about 73% when the model predicted ophthalmopathy progression.

Participants with hyperthyroidism, aged 18 to 65, were newly diagnosed with under 2 months' duration. This clonotype was seen at least ten times. The target antigen is unknown. TCR beta CDR3 amplification used RNA transcripts. HTBI-primed first-round RT-PCR preceded second-round multiplex PCR. One entry per CDR3 protein results from TCRdb running MiXCR on the multiplex PCR reads. The sample contains more than 300,000 distinct CDR3 sequences, 17% of which appear only once. The CDR3 is 14 amino acids. V shed 0 bases and J shed 5 bases, with 12 bases lying between them. From germline, CDR1 is SGHRS and CDR2 YFSETQ.

This sequence originates from an adult woman with stable Graves' hyperthyroidism. The sequenced sample was peripheral blood. The chain is built from TRBV5-1 and TRBJ2-7; the D gene is possibly TRBD1 (5 bases). CDR3 coding DNA: TGCGCCAGCAGCTTGGGGGTAAGGGGCCACGAGCAGTACTTC. Residues: CASSLGVRGHEQYF.